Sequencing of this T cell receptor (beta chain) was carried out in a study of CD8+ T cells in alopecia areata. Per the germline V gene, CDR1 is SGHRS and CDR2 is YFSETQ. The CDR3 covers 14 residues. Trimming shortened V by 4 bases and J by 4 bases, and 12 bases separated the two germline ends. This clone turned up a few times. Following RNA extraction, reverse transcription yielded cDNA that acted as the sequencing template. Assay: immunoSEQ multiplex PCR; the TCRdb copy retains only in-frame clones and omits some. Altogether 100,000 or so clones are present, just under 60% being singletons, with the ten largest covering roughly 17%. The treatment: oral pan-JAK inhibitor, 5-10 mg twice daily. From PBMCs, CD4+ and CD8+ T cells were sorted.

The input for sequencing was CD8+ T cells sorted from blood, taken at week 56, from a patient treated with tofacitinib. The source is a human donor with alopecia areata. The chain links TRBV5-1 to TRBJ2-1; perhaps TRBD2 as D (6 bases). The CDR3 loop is CASSEAGGYNEQFF. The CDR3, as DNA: TGCGCCAGCAGCGAAGCCGGGGGATACAATGAGCAGTTCTTC. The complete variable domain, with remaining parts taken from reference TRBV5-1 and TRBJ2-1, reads KAGVTQTPRYLIKTRGQQVTLSCSPISGHRSVSWYQQTPGQGLQFLFEYFSETQRNKGNFPGRFSGRQFSNSRSEMNVSTLELGDSALYLCASSEAGGYNEQFFGPGTRLTVL.